A selection of T cell receptor beta chains follows, all from one sample in a study of T cells in Graves' hyperthyroidism and ophthalmopathy. TCRdb itself ran the multiplex PCR reads through MiXCR, one entry per CDR3 protein. The table has more than 300,000 distinct CDR3 sequences, about 13% seen once; the top ten hold less than 10%. Sequencing was carried out using blood. These receptors originate from a woman between 18 and 30 years old with Graves' hyperthyroidism. Both conserved end residues are part of each CDR3. Each record gives: J gene, V gene, D gene, clone size, CDR3 DNA, CDR3 protein. A D gene is named only where the DNA matches it firmly. Clone size is not always given. Where it is, it says once, few, many or a class for expanded clones.

j_gene: TRBJ2-1
v_gene: TRBV27
d_gene: TRBD2
abundance: many
CDR3nt: TGTGCCAGCAGTGCAAGCGGGAGGGCCTCGGGTGAGCAGTTCTTC
CDR3aa: CASSASGRASGEQFF

j_gene: TRBJ2-3
v_gene: TRBV28
d_gene: TRBD2
abundance: many
CDR3nt: TGTGCCAGCAGTTCGCATGGACTAGCGGCCACAGATACGCAGTATTTT
CDR3aa: CASSSHGLAATDTQYF

j_gene: TRBJ1-6
v_gene: TRBV18
d_gene: TRBD1
abundance: NA
CDR3nt: TGTGCCAGCTCACAGGGACAGGGAGAGGATTCACCCCTCCACTTT
CDR3aa: CASSQGQGEDSPLHF

j_gene: TRBJ2-2
v_gene: TRBV28
d_gene: TRBD1
abundance: many
CDR3nt: TGTGCCAGCAGTTTCGGATGGGGGATGTTTCAGGGGGCTACACGGTACACCGGGGAGCTGTTTTTT
CDR3aa: CASSFGWGMFQGATRYTGELFF

j_gene: TRBJ1-1
v_gene: TRBV2
d_gene: NA
abundance: NA
CDR3nt: TGTGCCAGAGGGGACAAGAACACTGAAGCTTTCTTT
CDR3aa: CARGDKNTEAFF

j_gene: TRBJ2-1
v_gene: TRBV10-3
d_gene: NA
abundance: many
CDR3nt: TGTGCCATCAGTGAGGGCCACATCGGGAAGGGGCAGTTCTTC
CDR3aa: CAISEGHIGKGQFF

j_gene: TRBJ1-1
v_gene: TRBV9
d_gene: NA
abundance: many
CDR3nt: TGTGCCAGCAGCGTAAGGGTGTCGGCATCCCCCGTGAACACTGAAGCTTTCTTT
CDR3aa: CASSVRVSASPVNTEAFF

j_gene: TRBJ2-1
v_gene: TRBV3-1
d_gene: NA
abundance: many
CDR3nt: TGTGCCAGCAGCCAAGAGGTCGCTTGGGGGTCAGGTTCCTACAATGAGCAGTTCTTC
CDR3aa: CASSQEVAWGSGSYNEQFF

j_gene: TRBJ1-5
v_gene: TRBV5-8
d_gene: NA
abundance: NA
CDR3nt: TGTGCCAGCAGCTTATCGGGAGAGATAAATCAGCCCCAGCATTTT
CDR3aa: CASSLSGEINQPQHF

j_gene: TRBJ1-3
v_gene: TRBV28
d_gene: NA
abundance: many
CDR3nt: TGTGCCAGCAGTTTATCGACTCACGCGGGTGGAAACACCATATATTTT
CDR3aa: CASSLSTHAGGNTIYF

j_gene: TRBJ2-5
v_gene: TRBV6-2/TRBV6-3
d_gene: NA
abundance: many
CDR3nt: TGTGCCAGCAGTGCCCGGGACTTCCAAGAGACCCAGTACTTC
CDR3aa: CASSARDFQETQYF

j_gene: TRBJ1-1
v_gene: TRBV3-1
d_gene: NA
abundance: many
CDR3nt: TGTGCCAGCAGCCAAGAGGGGGCGAACACTGAAGCTTTCTTT
CDR3aa: CASSQEGANTEAFF

j_gene: TRBJ2-1
v_gene: TRBV5-1
d_gene: TRBD2
abundance: NA
CDR3nt: TGCGCCAGCAGCTTCCTTAGCGGGGGCCCGCCTTCGGGGCAGTTCTTC
CDR3aa: CASSFLSGGPPSGQFF

j_gene: TRBJ2-7
v_gene: TRBV6-6
d_gene: TRBD1
abundance: many
CDR3nt: TGTGCCAGCAGTTACATGTCCGGGACAGGGGAGGCCTACGAGCAGTACTTC
CDR3aa: CASSYMSGTGEAYEQYF

j_gene: TRBJ2-7
v_gene: TRBV12-3/TRBV12-4
d_gene: NA
abundance: many
CDR3nt: TGTGCCAGCAGTTTGGGGCAGTATTTCTTCGAGCAGTACTTC
CDR3aa: CASSLGQYFFEQYF

j_gene: TRBJ2-1
v_gene: TRBV29-1
d_gene: NA
abundance: many
CDR3nt: TGCAGCACGGTGCGCTCCTACAATGAGCAGTTCTTC
CDR3aa: CSTVRSYNEQFF

j_gene: TRBJ2-7
v_gene: TRBV20-1
d_gene: TRBD2
abundance: NA
CDR3nt: TGCAGTGCTAGAGAGCCGCTGGCGGGGGACGAGCAGTACTTC
CDR3aa: CSAREPLAGDEQYF

j_gene: TRBJ2-7
v_gene: TRBV18
d_gene: TRBD1
abundance: NA
CDR3nt: TGTGCCAGCTCACCACGACAGGGTTTCTCCTACGAGCAGTACTTC
CDR3aa: CASSPRQGFSYEQYF

j_gene: TRBJ2-5
v_gene: TRBV18
d_gene: NA
abundance: many
CDR3nt: TGTGCCAGCTCAGGGGACATTTACCAAGAGACCCAGTACTTC
CDR3aa: CASSGDIYQETQYF

j_gene: TRBJ2-2
v_gene: TRBV7-2
d_gene: NA
abundance: many
CDR3nt: TGTGCCAGCAGCTTAGTTGCGGACACGGGAGCCGGGGAGCTGTTTTTT
CDR3aa: CASSLVADTGAGELFF